The 6 T cell receptor beta chains below were found in one sample sequenced in a study of cytomegalovirus exposure and HLA in healthy donors (dated by TCRdb to about 2017). Library prep was done by the immunoSEQ multiplex PCR assay. For the multiplex PCR, a mixture combining 60 forward primers for TCR Vbeta segments and 13 reverse primers for TCR Jbeta segments was used. Drawn from immuneACCESS, this table holds only the in-frame rearrangements with V and J called that TCRdb kept. Clones are partly lost; checked studies trace under half to an unresolved V gene and leave the rest unexplained. This sample has more than 110,000 clones in its table, and approximately 82% of those were observed once. The top ten constitute 1.4% to 1.5% of the sample. The material sequenced was PBMCs. These receptors originate from a man between 25 and 39 years old in good health and CMV-seropositive.

This sequence joins TRBV9 and TRBJ2-1; 9 bases are shared with TRBD2. The germline V gene has CDR1 SGDLS and CDR2 YYNGEE. Trimming cost V 0 bases and J 4 bases; bases outside gene matches: 2. CDR3 length equals 15 residues. The CDR3 DNA reads TGTGCCAGCAGCGTAGTTAGCGGGGGTTACAATGAGCAGTTCTTC. Translation gives CASSVVSGGYNEQFF.

The chain joins TRBV7-9 to TRBJ2-1; TRBD2 matches 8 bases. Germline CDR1 SEHNR, CDR2 FQNEAQ (reference sequence). The CDR3 sequence is 16 residues long. V gave up 1 base and J gave up 4 bases; unmatched junction bases: 6. CDR3 region: CASSLVGGVSYNEQFF. In DNA form, the CDR3 reads TGTGCCAGCAGCTTAGTCGGGGGGGTATCTTACAATGAGCAGTTCTTC.

The CDR3 here is CASSRRDRGSPLHF. The CDR3 DNA is TGTGCCAGCAGCCGCAGGGACAGGGGTTCACCCCTCCACTTT. This rearrangement joins TRBV4-2 to TRBJ1-6; 10 nucleotides align to TRBD1. Germline V gives CDR1 LGHNA, CDR2 YNFKEQ. This CDR3 region has 14 residues. The V segment lost 4 bases and the J segment 9 bases; nucleotides outside the gene matches: 3.

The chain combines TRBV18 with TRBJ2-7; D ambiguous. The CDR3 extends over 14 amino acids. Germline CDR1 reads KGHSH; CDR2 reads LQKENI. V gave up 2 bases and J gave up 2 bases, with 10 bases separating them. The CDR3 loop is CASSPTGIAYEQYF. The CDR3 nucleotides read TGTGCCAGCTCACCAACGGGTATCGCCTACGAGCAGTACTTC.

The chain links TRBV11-2 to TRBJ2-7; 7 bases line up with TRBD1. CDR3 length equals 16 residues. J gave up 0 bases and V 5 bases, and 10 bases lay outside the gene matches. Germline CDR1 SGHAT, CDR2 FQNNGV. This chain's CDR3 is CASSHRGGTDSYEQYF. The CDR3 coding sequence is TGTGCCAGCAGCCACAGGGGTGGGACGGACTCCTACGAGCAGTACTTC. The complete variable domain, with remaining parts taken from reference TRBV11-2 and TRBJ2-7, reads EAGVAQSPRYKIIEKRQSVAFWCNPISGHATLYWYQQILGQGPKLLIQFQNNGVVDDSQLPKDRFSAERLKGVDSTLKIQPAKLEDSAVYLCASSHRGGTDSYEQYFGPGTRLTVT.

V usage is TRBV11-3 and J usage is TRBJ1-1; 7 nucleotides line up with TRBD1. The length of the CDR3 is 15 residues. V lost 5 bases and J lost 5; bases outside the gene matches: 11. Germline CDR1 reads SGHNT; CDR2 reads YENEEA. The CDR3 region is CASSPPTGSRTEAFF. Here the CDR3 DNA reads TGTGCCAGCAGCCCACCGACAGGGTCAAGGACTGAAGCTTTCTTT.